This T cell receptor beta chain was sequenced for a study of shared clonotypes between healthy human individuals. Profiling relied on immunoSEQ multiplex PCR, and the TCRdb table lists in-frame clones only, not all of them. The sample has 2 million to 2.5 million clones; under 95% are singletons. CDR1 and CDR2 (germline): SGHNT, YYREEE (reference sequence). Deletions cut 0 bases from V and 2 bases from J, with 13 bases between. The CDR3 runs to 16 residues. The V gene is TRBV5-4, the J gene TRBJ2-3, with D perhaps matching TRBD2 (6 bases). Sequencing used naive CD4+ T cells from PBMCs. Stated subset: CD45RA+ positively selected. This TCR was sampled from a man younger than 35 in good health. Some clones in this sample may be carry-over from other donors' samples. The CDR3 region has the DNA TGTGCCAGCAGCTTGGCCCAGGGACTTTCCACAGATACGCAGTATTTT. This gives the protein CASSLAQGLSTDTQYF.